The 32 T cell receptor beta chains below come from one sample, sequenced in a study of low-dose radiotherapy and immunotherapy resistance in tumors. Regarding time point: before trial treatment. Primers used for first-strand cDNA, a TRAV- and TRBV-specific set, covered both alpha and beta chains. TCR amplification involved 20 to 25 PCR cycles with a constant-region primer and V-primer adapter. MiXCR, applied by TCRdb to the reads, yields one record per CDR3 protein. This sample has tens of thousands of distinct CDR3 sequences, with more than 8.5% found just once. The material sequenced was PBMCs, taken before treatment. The receptors derive from a male donor with prostate cancer.

In this sample, this clonotype turned up many times. This sequence joins TRBV29-1 and TRBJ2-3, with a possible D match to TRBD1 (5 bases). The germline gives CDR1 SQVTM, CDR2 ANQGSEA. Trimming pared 6 bases from V and 4 bases from J, leaving 8 bases between. The CDR3 sequence is 11 residues long. The CDR3 loop reads CSVRTSDTQYF. Here the CDR3 DNA reads TGCAGCGTCAGGACATCAGATACGCAGTATTTT.

This clonotype occurred many times. V and J are TRBV2 and TRBJ2-7; D uncertain. CDR3 length equals 13 residues. V gave up 9 bases and J gave up 2 bases, with 14 bases separating them. Germline loops: CDR1 SNHLY, CDR2 FYNNEI. CDR3 DNA: TGTGCCAGTTTAAAGGACGGAACCTACGAGCAGTACTTC. Translating gives CASLKDGTYEQYF.

This clonotype has a count of ten or more. The chain joins TRBV5-4 to TRBJ2-3, with 14 bases fitting TRBD2. In germline, CDR1 is SGHNT, CDR2 YYREEE (reference sequence). There are 17 residues in the CDR3. V trimming: 4 bases; J trimming: 5 bases; junction bases outside the gene matches: 9. In DNA, the CDR3 is TGTGCCAGCAGCGCCGGGACTAGCGGGAGTGGCGGAGATACGCAGTATTTT. This codes for CASSAGTSGSGGDTQYF.

This clonotype has a handful of counts. The CDR3 region is CSATRGQMNTEAFF. The CDR3, as DNA: TGCAGTGCTACTAGGGGGCAGATGAACACTGAAGCTTTCTTT. V and J are TRBV20-1 and TRBJ1-1; 7 bases agree with TRBD1. The J segment lost 0 bases and the V segment lost 4 bases, leaving 5 bases of the junction unmatched. The germline V gene encodes CDR1 DFQATT and CDR2 SNEGSKA (reference sequence). The CDR3 is 14 residues long.

This clonotype was recorded at least ten times. The chain couples TRBV27 to TRBJ1-5; 8 bases fit TRBD1. Per the germline V gene, CDR1 is MNHEY and CDR2 is SMNVEV (reference sequence). The CDR3 has 18 amino acids. After removal of 5 bases from V and 0 bases from J, the junction contained 12 bases not matched to a gene. Here the CDR3 DNA reads TGTGCCAGCAGTCAAGGGACAGGTGGCCTTCCTAGCAATCAGCCCCAGCATTTT. This codes for CASSQGTGGLPSNQPQHF.

In regard to this clonotype: A read error is likely here: a far larger clone is one base away. Since no conserved phenylalanine or tryptophan closes the CDR3, a read error is the likely cause. J is TRBJ2-7 and V is TRBV5-5, with 7 bases that match TRBD2. With the DNA end fitting TRBJ2-1 better, the J assignment may be wrong. CDR1 and CDR2 from the germline V gene are SGHKS and YYEKEE (reference sequence). The CDR3 is 14 residues long. Here the CDR3 DNA reads TGTGCCAGCAGTTCGCGGGAGAACTACAATGAGCAGTTCCTC. Residues: CASSSRENYNEQFL.

Many counts were recorded for this clonotype. The V gene is TRBV11-2, the J gene TRBJ2-5; 9 positions match TRBD2. With V trimmed by 3 bases and J by 4 bases, 9 bases remained unmatched. The CDR3 has 16 residues. Per the germline V gene, CDR1 is SGHAT and CDR2 is FQNNGV. Here the CDR3 DNA reads TGTGCCAGCAGCTTCGGGAGCGGGAGGACCTCAGAGACCCAGTACTTC. This gives the protein CASSFGSGRTSETQYF.

This clonotype was observed at least ten times. The chain couples TRBV5-1 to TRBJ2-1; 7 bases match TRBD1. V shed 1 base and J 8 bases; nucleotides not matched to a gene: 9. Per germline, CDR1 SGHRS and CDR2 YFSETQ. This CDR3 is 15 amino acids long. The CDR3 bases are TGCGCCAGCAGCTTGTTGGGACAGACTTATCATGAGCAGTTCTTC. Translating gives CASSLLGQTYHEQFF.

The sample holds many counts of this clonotype. The chain couples TRBV29-1 to TRBJ1-1; D is unclear. V was clipped by 7 bases and J by 1 base, with 10 bases between them. Germline loops: CDR1 SQVTM, CDR2 ANQGSEA. The length of the CDR3 is 12 residues. The DNA for the CDR3 is TGCAGCGGTAGGATCGGGAACACTGAAGCTTTCTTT. Protein: CSGRIGNTEAFF. The full variable domain, in which reference TRBV29-1 and TRBJ1-1 provide the parts outside the CDR3, is SAVISQKPSRDICQRGTSLTIQCQVDSQVTMMFWYRQQPGQSLTLIATANQGSEATYESGFVIDKFPISRPNLTFSTLTVSNMSPEDSSIYLCSGRIGNTEAFFGQGTRLTVV.

This clonotype was recorded many times. The genes are TRBV5-1 and TRBJ2-2; D is unresolved. The CDR3 sequence is 15 residues long. V shed 7 bases and J shed 0 bases, with 13 bases lying between them. Germline CDR1 SGHRS, CDR2 YFSETQ. This CDR3 reads CASFGGYANTGELFF. The CDR3 DNA reads as TGCGCCAGCTTCGGCGGATACGCGAACACCGGGGAGCTGTTTTTT.

This clonotype appeared a few times. The chain employs TRBV27 and TRBJ1-5; 11 nucleotides agree with TRBD1. Germline assignment: CDR1 MNHEY and CDR2 SMNVEV (reference sequence). The CDR3 contains 18 residues. V gave up 3 bases and J gave up 2 bases; unmatched junction bases: 9. CDR3 DNA: TGTGCCAGCAGTTTTGTTGGGGACAGGGGGTATGGCAATCAGCCCCAGCATTTT. Its protein product is CASSFVGDRGYGNQPQHF.

This clonotype was picked up many times. J is TRBJ1-5 and V is TRBV5-5, with TRBD1 identical over 7 bases. This CDR3 comprises 15 residues. CDR1 and CDR2 from the germline V gene are SGHKS and YYEKEE (reference sequence). V was clipped by 2 bases and J by 6 bases; unmatched bases: 8. DNA of the CDR3: TGTGCCAGCAGCTTATCTACAGGGGCGGGTCAGCCCCAGCATTTT. Translated, it gives CASSLSTGAGQPQHF. Looking up the rest from reference TRBV5-5 and TRBJ1-5 gives the full variable domain: DAGVTQSPTHLIKTRGQQVTLRCSPISGHKSVSWYQQVLGQGPQFIFQYYEKEERGRGNFPDRFSARQFPNYSSELNVNALLLGDSALYLCASSLSTGAGQPQHFGDGTRLSIL.

This clonotype has a count of ten or more. This chain connects TRBV6-2 or TRBV6-3 to TRBJ2-7; D is perhaps TRBD1 (6 bases). The V end was cut by 6 bases, the J end by 3 bases, with 18 bases between. The germline gives CDR1 MNHEY, CDR2 SVGEGT. The CDR3 is made up of 15 amino acids. This CDR3 is CASRRLGQTLYEQYF. The CDR3 DNA follows: TGTGCCAGCAGGCGTCTTGGACAGACACTCTACGAGCAGTACTTC.

This clonotype was seen many times. This chain connects TRBV29-1 to TRBJ1-1; the D gene is possibly TRBD1 (5 bases). The CDR3 covers 13 residues. Germline V gives CDR1 SQVTM, CDR2 ANQGSEA. V lost 3 bases and J lost 3, with 11 bases in between. In DNA form, the CDR3 reads TGCAGCGTTGAGGGGGGGTGGGACACTGAAGCTTTCTTT. Translated, it gives CSVEGGWDTEAFF.

This clonotype was seen ten or more times. The chain recombines TRBV7-6 with TRBJ2-2, with 9 bases identical to TRBD2. The length of the CDR3 is 15 residues. Germline values: CDR1 SGHVS, CDR2 FNYEAQ. V lost 5 bases, J lost 5 bases, and 6 bases stayed unmatched. CDR3 sequence: CASSPRTSETGELFF. The CDR3 DNA is TGTGCCAGCAGCCCGAGGACTAGCGAGACCGGGGAGCTGTTTTTT. Full variable domain (outside the CDR3, taken from reference TRBV7-6 and TRBJ2-2): GAGVSQSPRYKVTKRGQDVALRCDPISGHVSLYWYRQALGQGPEFLTYFNYEAQQDKSGLPNDRFSAERPEGSISTLTIQRTEQRDSAMYRCASSPRTSETGELFFGEGSRLTVL.

This clonotype was recorded at least ten times. The CDR3 spells CSASGVAGGGTDTQYF. DNA for the CDR3: TGCAGTGCTAGTGGGGTAGCGGGAGGAGGTACAGATACGCAGTATTTT. The chain joins TRBV20-1 to TRBJ2-3; 10 bases align to TRBD2. V shed 3 bases, J shed 3 bases, and the junction held 9 bases outside the gene matches. CDR3 length: 16 residues. Germline V gene sequence: CDR1 DFQATT, CDR2 SNEGSKA (reference sequence).

This clonotype was seen ten or more times. The chain combines TRBV7-2 with TRBJ2-1; 9 positions match TRBD2. Germline V gives CDR1 SGHTA, CDR2 FQGNSA. The CDR3 consists of 13 residues. Germline trimming cut 1 base from V and 13 bases from J; bases unmatched to any gene: 5. The CDR3 protein is CASSLGSGREQFF. The CDR3 bases are TGTGCCAGCAGCTTAGGTAGCGGGAGAGAACAGTTCTTC.

At least ten counts were recorded for this clonotype. V and J are TRBV6-2 or TRBV6-3 and TRBJ1-2, with D tentatively TRBD1 (5 bases). This CDR3 region has 14 residues. Trimming left V 0 bases short and J 7 bases short, with 12 bases between. Germline V CDR1 and CDR2: MNHEY, SVGEGT. The CDR3 reads CASSYSGTYLGYTF. The CDR3 nucleotides read TGTGCCAGCAGTTACTCGGGGACCTATCTTGGCTACACCTTC.

At least ten counts were recorded for this clonotype. The V and J genes are TRBV7-2 and TRBJ2-3, with TRBD2 matching 8 bases. The V and J ends lost 4 bases and 10 bases, in that order; junction bases with no gene match: 10. This CDR3 comprises 14 residues. Germline CDR1 reads SGHTA; CDR2 reads FQGNSA. Here the CDR3 reads CASSSLRGGVAQYF. CDR3 in DNA: TGTGCCAGCAGCTCACTCCGGGGGGGGGTTGCGCAGTATTTT.

The table lists this clonotype with many counts. The rearrangement joins TRBV7-3 to TRBJ2-1, with D perhaps matching TRBD1 or TRBD2 (5 bases each). The CDR3 extends over 18 amino acids. Germline V gives CDR1 SGHTA, CDR2 FQGTGA. V dropped 2 bases and J dropped 5 bases, with 22 bases sitting between them. The CDR3 DNA reads TGTGCCAGCAGCTTACGAGGGACCCAGGTTCGCCCAGACAATGAGCAGTTCTTC. Protein product: CASSLRGTQVRPDNEQFF. Using reference TRBV7-3 and TRBJ2-1 for the parts outside the CDR3, the full variable domain is GAGVSQTPSNKVTEKGKYVELRCDPISGHTALYWYRQSLGQGPEFLIYFQGTGAADDSGLPNDRFFAVRPEGSVSTLKIQRTERGDSAVYLCASSLRGTQVRPDNEQFFGPGTRLTVL.

This clonotype occurred many times. J is TRBJ2-2 and V is TRBV4-3, with TRBD2 matching over 9 bases. The CDR3 spans 17 residues. The trim removed 0 bases at V and 7 bases at J, leaving 9 bases unmatched. The germline V gene encodes CDR1 LGHNA and CDR2 YSLEER. CDR3 sequence reads: CASSQEYTSGRGGELFF. CDR3 nucleotides: TGCGCCAGCAGCCAAGAATACACTAGCGGGCGCGGCGGGGAGCTGTTTTTT.

This clonotype came up many times. The chain employs TRBV7-6 and TRBJ1-5; the D is unclear. Looked up from germline, CDR1 is SGHVS and CDR2 is FNYEAQ. Trimming took 2 bases from V and 5 from J, leaving 7 bases between them. The CDR3 is 13 amino acids. CDR3 nucleotide sequence: TGTGCCAGCAGCTTACAGGAACATCAGCCCCAGCATTTT. It translates to CASSLQEHQPQHF.

This clonotype has just a few counts. For the CDR3, the DNA is TGTGCCTGGAGTAAGAAAGGGGCGAACACTGAAGCTTTCTTT. As protein: CAWSKKGANTEAFF. The chain uses TRBV30 and TRBJ1-1; possible D gene TRBD1, 5 bases. The germline V gene has CDR1 GTSNPN and CDR2 SVGIG (reference sequence). The V and J ends lost 2 bases and 1 base respectively, with 11 bases between them. This CDR3 is 14 amino acids long.

This clonotype was detected many times. The V gene is TRBV3-1, the J gene TRBJ2-1; 10 bases match TRBD2. This CDR3 region has 14 residues. J lost 15 bases, V lost 1 base, and 9 bases had no gene match. Germline V gene sequence: CDR1 LGHDT, CDR2 YNNKEL (reference sequence). For the CDR3, the DNA is TGTGCCAGCAGCCAAGCCATAGCGGGAGGCGGGGCGTTCTTC. Protein sequence: CASSQAIAGGGAFF.

This clonotype was found many times. The chain joins TRBV30 to TRBJ1-2; D is undetermined. The germline V and J ends were trimmed by 3 bases and 7 bases, with 9 bases remaining between them. CDR1 is GTSNPN and CDR2 is SVGIG in the germline V gene (reference sequence). There are 11 residues in the CDR3. Written as DNA, the CDR3 is TGTGCCTGGAGCCTTCCGAGTGGCTACACCTTC. As protein: CAWSLPSGYTF.

This clonotype showed up many times. The V gene is TRBV10-3, the J gene TRBJ2-3; weak D call: TRBD1 (6 bases). Germline V gives CDR1 ENHRY, CDR2 SYGVKD. The CDR3 loop spans 16 amino acids. V lost 4 bases and J 3 bases, leaving 17 bases between the germline ends. CDR3 residues: CAISVKRDKGTDTQYF. Here the CDR3 DNA reads TGTGCCATCAGTGTGAAACGGGACAAGGGGACAGATACGCAGTATTTT.

This chain connects TRBV27 to TRBJ1-1, with TRBD1 identical over 10 bases. The CDR3 sequence is 12 residues long. The junction had 3 bases not matched to a gene; V was cut back by 8 bases and J by 6 bases. The V gene's germline CDR1 is MNHEY and CDR2 SMNVEV (reference sequence). The CDR3, as DNA: TGTGCCAGCTGGGACAGGGGACCTGAAGCTTTCTTT. This codes for CASWDRGPEAFF.

This clonotype occurred many times. As DNA, the CDR3 is TGTGCCAGCAGCTTGAGCAGCCAAGAGACCCAGTACTTC. Its protein product is CASSLSSQETQYF. J is TRBJ2-5 and V is TRBV5-6; D uncertain. The germline V gene encodes CDR1 SGHDT and CDR2 YYEEEE. This CDR3 is built from 13 residues. Trimming cost V 1 base and J 1 base, with 5 bases left between them.

This clonotype was seen many times. The chain links TRBV5-1 to TRBJ2-7; D assignment may be TRBD1 or TRBD2 (5 bases each). CDR3 length: 14 residues. Trimming shortened V by 4 bases and J by 0 bases, and 11 bases separated the two germline ends. Germline-derived CDR1 and CDR2 are SGHRS and YFSETQ. CDR3 coding DNA: TGCGCCAGCAGCCCTGGGACGGACTCCTACGAGCAGTACTTC. Translation: CASSPGTDSYEQYF.

This clonotype was counted many times. The V gene is TRBV28, the J gene TRBJ1-6; D might be TRBD1 (5 bases). Germline CDR1 is MDHEN and CDR2 is SYDVKM. The CDR3 totals 15 residues. Trimming removed 5 bases from V and 5 bases from J, with 13 bases in between. The DNA of the CDR3 is TGTGCCAGCAGTCGCAGGGCCCTGGATAATTCACCCCTCCACTTT. It yields the protein CASSRRALDNSPLHF.

This clonotype has a count of ten or more. V gene TRBV24-1 combines with J gene TRBJ2-1; D gene uncertain. CDR1 KGHDR and CDR2 SFDVKD come from the germline V gene. Trimming shortened V by 0 bases and J by 5 bases, and 7 bases separated the two germline ends. This CDR3 spans 14 amino acids. DNA of the CDR3: TGTGCCACCAGTGATTTGGGGGTCGACAATGAGCAGTTCTTC. Protein: CATSDLGVDNEQFF.

This clonotype showed up many times. The genes are TRBV29-1 and TRBJ2-4, with a possible D match to TRBD2 (6 bases). The CDR3 length is 11 residues. The germline V and J ends were trimmed by 6 bases and 6 bases, with 9 bases remaining between them. Per the germline V gene, CDR1 is SQVTM and CDR2 is ANQGSEA. The CDR3 spells CSVDGGNIQYF. DNA of the CDR3: TGCAGCGTGGACGGGGGAAACATTCAGTACTTC.